Listed below are T cell receptor beta chains from one sample, sequenced in a study of cytomegalovirus exposure and HLA in healthy donors. Generated by immunoSEQ multiplex PCR, the TCRdb table keeps only in-frame clones and is missing some. The sample yields 50,000 to 70,000 clones, about 77% seen once. The specimen was PBMCs. The receptors shown here come from a female donor in good health and CMV-seronegative. Both conserved end residues are part of each CDR3. The size of a clone is reported for some rows only, either as once, few or many, or as a class for expanded clones.

abundance: .; v_gene: TRBV5-1; CDR3aa: CASSSVGGSRGNYEQYF
abundance: .; v_gene: TRBV4-2; CDR3aa: CASSRTGQGGSNEKLFF
abundance: .; v_gene: TRBV7-5; CDR3aa: CARSFGGRRTSGRTDTQYF
abundance: .; v_gene: TRBV18; CDR3aa: CASSPNGVTLAYEQYF
abundance: few; v_gene: TRBV5-1; CDR3aa: CASSSEVETQYF
abundance: .; v_gene: TRBV6-1; CDR3aa: CASRGQGDNEQFF
abundance: once; v_gene: TRBV19; CDR3aa: CASSIRGYTEAFF
abundance: once; v_gene: TRBV5-1; CDR3aa: CASSSGLAREQFF
abundance: .; v_gene: TRBV7-9; CDR3aa: CASSSPGQGAHEQYF
abundance: .; v_gene: TRBV9; CDR3aa: CASSVDGDTGNTIYF
abundance: few; v_gene: TRBV25-1; CDR3aa: CASEGQQSASNEQFF
abundance: .; v_gene: TRBV4-2; CDR3aa: CASSQEGGGAGEKLFF
abundance: .; v_gene: TRBV4-3; CDR3aa: CASSQQGVPGELFF
abundance: .; v_gene: TRBV30; CDR3aa: CAWSGDSYEAFF
abundance: .; v_gene: TRBV7-9; CDR3aa: CASSPRGLAGGWNEQFF
abundance: .; v_gene: TRBV19; CDR3aa: CASSMGGSYNEQFF
abundance: .; v_gene: TRBV27; CDR3aa: CASSSALAGDTQYF
abundance: .; v_gene: TRBV5-6; CDR3aa: CASSFDPFNERETQYF
abundance: .; v_gene: TRBV28; CDR3aa: CASSFYRNYGYTF
abundance: .; v_gene: TRBV29-1; CDR3aa: CSVRTGDNQPQHF
abundance: .; v_gene: TRBV7-8; CDR3aa: CASSLEGTGKGTEAFF
abundance: once; v_gene: TRBV28; CDR3aa: CASSLTREWGEKLFF
abundance: .; v_gene: TRBV28; CDR3aa: CASSLSGGPYEQYF
abundance: .; v_gene: TRBV7-8; CDR3aa: CASSFSQGGGFSTIYF
abundance: .; v_gene: TRBV30; CDR3aa: CAWKGKGVGIGEKLFF
abundance: .; v_gene: TRBV7-9; CDR3aa: CASSPLSTDTQYF
abundance: .; v_gene: TRBV7-2; CDR3aa: CASSLDAGPQAPQHF
abundance: .; v_gene: TRBV4-3; CDR3aa: CASSQQSRGLGEKLFF
abundance: .; v_gene: TRBV28; CDR3aa: CASSIGTALQGLYF
abundance: .; v_gene: TRBV2; CDR3aa: CASSGTGGEGKLFF
abundance: few; v_gene: TRBV9; CDR3aa: CASSPQLQGNYGYTF
abundance: .; v_gene: TRBV29-1; CDR3aa: CSVEIWPRGYTF
abundance: .; v_gene: TRBV6-4; CDR3aa: CASSESGGSTDTQYF
abundance: .; v_gene: TRBV6-1; CDR3aa: CASGEGYNSPLHF
abundance: .; v_gene: TRBV19; CDR3aa: CASRLNNVGGYEQYF
abundance: .; v_gene: TRBV7-8; CDR3aa: CASAGTGDQPQHF
abundance: .; v_gene: TRBV29-1; CDR3aa: CSGGAGTGSEEQFF
abundance: .; v_gene: TRBV5-5; CDR3aa: CASSLNPTGTGEKLFF
abundance: .; v_gene: TRBV21-1; CDR3aa: CASSNRAQPQHF
abundance: .; v_gene: TRBV19; CDR3aa: CASRYLGAQYF
abundance: .; v_gene: TRBV6-5; CDR3aa: CASSYWQGGSPLHF
abundance: .; v_gene: TRBV25-1; CDR3aa: CASSGNPGQGNSYEQYF
abundance: .; v_gene: TRBV10-3; CDR3aa: CAISQGYEQYF
abundance: .; v_gene: TRBV6-6; CDR3aa: CASRGQAGGGNEQFF
abundance: .; v_gene: TRBV4-2; CDR3aa: CASSQDSTGVIYGYTF
abundance: .; v_gene: TRBV5-8; CDR3aa: CASSNDVRGNGYTF
abundance: few; v_gene: TRBV13; CDR3aa: CASSFRGDYGYTF
abundance: .; v_gene: TRBV5-1; CDR3aa: CASSAGLVSETQYF
abundance: .; v_gene: TRBV28; CDR3aa: CASSSPGLGDTDTQYF
abundance: .; v_gene: TRBV6-5; CDR3aa: CASSYGTSVAGELFF
abundance: few; v_gene: TRBV25-1; CDR3aa: CASRDHATAQETQYF
abundance: .; v_gene: TRBV5-1; CDR3aa: CASSLRGRGEKLFF
abundance: .; v_gene: TRBV11-2; CDR3aa: CASSPGTVLHTEAFF
abundance: .; v_gene: TRBV6-1; CDR3aa: CASSATSGGADEQYF
abundance: .; v_gene: TRBV6-1; CDR3aa: CASSLYTGQYYEQYF
abundance: .; v_gene: TRBV7-2; CDR3aa: CASSLGVQRERVYEQYF
abundance: .; v_gene: TRBV28; CDR3aa: CASLGRDTGELFF
abundance: .; v_gene: TRBV9; CDR3aa: CASSPGGNEQFF
abundance: once; v_gene: TRBV4-3; CDR3aa: CASSQQTSGRTYEQYF
abundance: .; v_gene: TRBV25-1; CDR3aa: CASSAGLRYEQYF